This T cell receptor (beta chain) was found in a study of blood T cell repertoires in COVID-19. Study summary: There were acute and convalescent COVID-19 samples, and they came from the United States, Italy and Spain.

Germline CDR1 and CDR2: MNHEY and SMNVEV (reference sequence). The CDR3 spans 15 residues. Trimming cost V 5 bases and J 3 bases, with 14 bases left between them. Authors' methods: Estimates of nucleated cell counts were drawn from the amplification of reference gene primers. The data were produced by immunoSEQ multiplex PCR, yet TCRdb's version contains in-frame clones alone and is incomplete. V, J and clone size derive from that table, while D and trimming were established from the DNA sequence. The table has about 120,000 clones, about 80% seen once. The receptor was derived from a woman aged 50 to 60 with acute or convalescent COVID-19. Input material: peripheral blood. The chain links TRBV27 to TRBJ1-5; no firm D call. CDR3 coding DNA: TGTGCCAGCAGTCCCGGGGATACCCCCAATCAGCCCCAGCATTTT. This codes for CASSPGDTPNQPQHF.